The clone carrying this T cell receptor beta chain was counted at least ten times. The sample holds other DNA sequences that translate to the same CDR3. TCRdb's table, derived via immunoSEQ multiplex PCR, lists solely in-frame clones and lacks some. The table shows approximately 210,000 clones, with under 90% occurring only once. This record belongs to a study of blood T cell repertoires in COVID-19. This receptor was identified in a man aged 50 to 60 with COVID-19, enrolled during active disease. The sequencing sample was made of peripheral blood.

The CDR3 sequence: CAWSRDSGSGNTIYF. In DNA form, the CDR3 reads TGTGCCTGGAGCCGGGACAGCGGCTCTGGAAACACCATATATTTT. The chain is built from TRBV30 and TRBJ1-3; 7 positions agree with TRBD1. CDR3 length: 15 residues. CDR1 GTSNPN and CDR2 SVGIG come from the germline V gene (reference sequence). The J segment lost 0 bases and the V segment lost 3 bases, leaving 5 bases of the junction unmatched.